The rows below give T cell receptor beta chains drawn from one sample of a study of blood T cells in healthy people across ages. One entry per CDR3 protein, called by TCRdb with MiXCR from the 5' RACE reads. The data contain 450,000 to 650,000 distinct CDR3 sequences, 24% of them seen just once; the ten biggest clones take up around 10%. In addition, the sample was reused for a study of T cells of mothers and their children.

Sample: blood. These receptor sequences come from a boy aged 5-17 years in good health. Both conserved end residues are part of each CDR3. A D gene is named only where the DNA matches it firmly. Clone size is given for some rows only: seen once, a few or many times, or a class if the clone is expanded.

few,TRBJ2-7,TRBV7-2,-,CASSLAGSGTYEQYF,TGTGCCAGCAGCTTAGCGGGATCAGGGACCTACGAGCAGTACTTC
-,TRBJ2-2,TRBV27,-,CASSFGRELFF,TGTGCCAGCAGTTTTGGCAGGGAGCTGTTTTTT
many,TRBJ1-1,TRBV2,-,CASKFGGSNTEAFF,TGTGCCAGCAAGTTCGGGGGGTCGAACACTGAAGCTTTCTTT
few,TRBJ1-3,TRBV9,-,CASSVDGASGNTIYF,TGTGCCAGCAGCGTCGATGGGGCATCTGGAAACACCATATATTTT
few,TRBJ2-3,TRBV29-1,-,CSVGVGLNTDTQYF,TGCAGCGTGGGCGTGGGGCTCAACACAGATACGCAGTATTTT
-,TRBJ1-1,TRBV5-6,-,CASSSDSEAFF,TGTGCCAGCAGCTCCGACTCTGAAGCTTTCTTT
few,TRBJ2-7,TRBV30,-,CAWTPGGEEQYF,TGTGCCTGGACCCCTGGGGGTGAAGAGCAGTACTTC
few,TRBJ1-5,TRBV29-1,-,CSVTQGDQPQHF,TGCAGCGTAACCCAGGGCGATCAGCCCCAGCATTTT
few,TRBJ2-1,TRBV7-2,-,CASSLGGGGRYNEQFF,TGTGCCAGCAGCTTAGGAGGGGGGGGGCGTTACAATGAGCAGTTCTTC
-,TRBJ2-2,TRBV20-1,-,CSARDRGAGELFF,TGCAGTGCTAGAGACAGGGGCGCCGGGGAGCTGTTTTTT
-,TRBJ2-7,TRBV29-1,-,CSVGLQGSWEQYF,TGCAGCGTCGGACTACAGGGTTCGTGGGAGCAGTACTTC
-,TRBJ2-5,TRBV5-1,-,CASSLRDRSPQETQYF,TGCGCCAGCAGCTTGAGGGATCGCTCACCCCAAGAGACCCAGTACTTC
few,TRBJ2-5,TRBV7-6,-,CASSLADSLKTQYF,TGTGCCAGCAGCTTAGCGGACAGTCTAAAGACCCAGTACTTC
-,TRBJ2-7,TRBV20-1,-,CSAREGHPSYEQYF,TGCAGTGCTAGAGAGGGACATCCTTCCTACGAGCAGTACTTC
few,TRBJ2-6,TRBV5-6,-,CASTEVSNVLTF,TGTGCCAGTACGGAAGTCTCCAACGTCCTGACTTTC
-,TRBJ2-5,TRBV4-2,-,CASSLEAEGQETQYF,TGTGCCAGCAGCCTTGAAGCCGAGGGGCAAGAGACCCAGTACTTC
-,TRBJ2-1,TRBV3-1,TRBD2,CASSRAGASYNEQFF,TGTGCCAGCAGCCGGGCGGGAGCCTCCTACAATGAGCAGTTCTTC
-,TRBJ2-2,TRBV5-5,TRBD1,CASSLEGQKNTGELFF,TGTGCCAGCAGCTTAGAGGGACAGAAGAACACCGGGGAGCTGTTTTTT
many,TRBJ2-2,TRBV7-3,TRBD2,CASRGGRTNTGELFF,TGTGCCAGCAGAGGCGGGAGGACCAACACCGGGGAGCTGTTTTTT
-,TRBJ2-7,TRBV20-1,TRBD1,CSAGDREYEQYF,TGCAGTGCAGGGGACAGGGAATACGAGCAGTACTTC
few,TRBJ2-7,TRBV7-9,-,CASSLAGPDEQYF,TGTGCCAGCAGCTTGGCAGGGCCGGACGAGCAGTACTTC
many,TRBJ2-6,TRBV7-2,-,CASSLVEVRSGANVLTF,TGTGCCAGCAGCTTAGTGGAGGTCCGGTCTGGGGCCAACGTCCTGACTTTC
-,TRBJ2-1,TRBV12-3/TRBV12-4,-,CASSPLGGPYNEQFF,TGTGCCAGCAGTCCCCTCGGGGGTCCCTACAATGAGCAGTTCTTC
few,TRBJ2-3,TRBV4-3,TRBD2,CASSQGLSGYTDTQYF,TGCGCCAGCAGCCAGGGTCTTAGCGGGTACACAGATACGCAGTATTTT